This T cell receptor beta chain was obtained from a study of T-cell memory formation after mild COVID-19 (dated by TCRdb to about 2021). Turning to the overall study: TCR sequence clusters from the two donors were found to be largely donor specific. Longitudinal TCRalpha and TCRbeta repertoire sequencing tracked T-cell clones expanding and contracting after mild COVID-19 in a couple of donors. The cohort comprised two young, previously healthy adult volunteers, one female and one male. What the work shows at the level of the full study, not this receptor alone: The study included only a couple of mild cases, and larger cohorts that include severe cases with pre-infection samples were judged to be necessary. Whether the second-wave clones peaking on day 37 were SARS-CoV-2 specific was not confirmed. Some responding clones were detected in pre-infection memory, which suggested that pre-existing cross-reactive memory T cells had joined the SARS-CoV-2 response. Contracting CD4+ clones were found mainly in CM and EM memory subsets, while CD8+ clones were enriched in EMRA. Clones contracting from day 15 to 85 had balanced CD4/CD8 phenotypes, while a second wave expanding from day 15 to 37 was biased towards CD4+.

PBMCs were isolated by Ficoll-Paque density gradient centrifugation. Spanning cysteine to phenylalanine, the CDR3 consists of 20 amino acids. Left in the record is the CDR3 DNA by itself, 60 bases read in frame from the first base. Reading the germline V gene gives CDR1 LGHNA and CDR2 YSLEER. Trimming takes 4 bases off V and 0 bases off J; junction bases not matched to a gene: 9. This clonotype was observed a few times. The antigen this receptor binds is unknown. No base quality information exists; no much larger clone differs at one position. The listed sequencing device is Illumina NovaSeq 6000. Using 5'RACE with constant-segment primers, TCRalpha and TCRbeta cDNA libraries were constructed, with sample barcodes and unique molecular identifiers added in the process. Trizol reagent was used to extract RNA from every sample. Libraries were amplified in two PCR steps, with a second sample barcode and Illumina TruSeq adapters added in the second step. Sequencing of libraries was performed on an Illumina NovaSeq with 2 x 150 bp paired-end reads. The source study handled its data this way. Reads were demultiplexed and collapsed into UMI-guided consensus sequences with migec v1.2.7. With mixcr v2.1.11, UMI consensuses were aligned to TRA and TRB V and J templates and assembled into clonotypes. A clonotype was counted as expanded or contracted only when both edgeR and NoisET called the clonotype significant, with the noise models trained on biological replicates. For edgeR calls, the thresholds were a false discovery rate-adjusted p below 0.01 and a log2 fold-change of 1. PCA with hierarchical clustering of max-normalized trajectories of the 1000 most abundant clonotypes was used as exploratory dynamics analysis. Separately sequenced CD4+ and CD8+ repertoires were used to assign a CD4 or CD8 phenotype to each responding clone. TCRdb applied fastp at Q25 and MiXCR to the public reads, then kept only in-frame beta chains. Every CDR3 protein is listed once, alongside the most common genes and DNA of its rows. TCRdb's processing, not the authors', yielded these V and J calls. This sample lists approximately 260,000 distinct CDR3 sequences; about 16% were detected once. The ten largest clones add up to 3.5% to 4% of the sample.

Recombination connected TRBV4-3 to TRBJ2-1; 16 bases in the junction line up with TRBD2. Sequencing input: PBMCs or a T cell subset sorted from them (not recorded which). This sequence was found in a man between 18 and 35 years old who had mild COVID-19 (a few samples of this study predate the infection). The sample titles of this study are shuffled in the database, so cell type and time point are left out; the donor was told from shared clones. This receptor has the CDR3 CASSPGTSGGVPNSYNEQFF. The nucleotide sequence is TGCGCCAGCAGCCCCGGGACTAGCGGGGGGGTGCCGAACTCCTACAATGAGCAGTTCTTC.